Listed below are T cell receptor beta chains from one sample, sequenced in a study of T cell repertoires in cytomegalovirus infection. In TCRdb, the reads were re-called with MiXCR into one record per CDR3 protein. Here the sample spans 570,000 or so distinct CDR3 sequences, 40% being singletons. Their cognate antigens are unknown. The sample was cultured PBMCs, taken from culture after CMV antigen stimulation. These receptors were collected from a human donor in good health (CMV status not recorded). Some clones in this sample may be carry-over from other donors' samples. Both conserved end residues are part of each CDR3. The order of the fields is J gene, V gene, clone size, D gene, CDR3 DNA, CDR3 protein. A D gene is named only where the DNA matches it firmly. Some rows mark clone size as missing; the rest say once, few, many or name a class of expanded clone.

TRBJ2-5,TRBV12-5,.,TRBD1,TGTGCTAGTGGACAGGGGCTCCAGGGCGGGGAGACCCAGTACTTC,CASGQGLQGGETQYF
TRBJ2-5,TRBV6-1,few,.,TGTGCCAGCAGTGAATGGCTAGCGGGGACAGGAGAGACCCAGTACTTC,CASSEWLAGTGETQYF
TRBJ2-7,TRBV6-5,.,TRBD2,TGTGCCAGCGGAGCTAAAGCGGGAGCCCACTACGAGCAGTACTTC,CASGAKAGAHYEQYF
TRBJ2-3,TRBV24-1,.,TRBD1,TGTGCCACCAGTGAGACCGGGACAGGCACAGATACGCAGTATTTT,CATSETGTGTDTQYF
TRBJ2-7,TRBV6-6,few,TRBD1,TGTGCCAGCTCTGACAGGGGGCTTGGATACGAGCAGTACTTC,CASSDRGLGYEQYF
TRBJ2-2,TRBV19,.,.,TGTGCCAGTAGTATAAATCGCCGTTCTACCTTCTTATCCGGGGAGCTGTTTTTT,CASSINRRSTFLSGELFF
TRBJ2-2,TRBV2,.,.,TGTGCCAGCAGCCTCAGGGCAGTAGCGAACACCGGGGAGCTGTTTTTT,CASSLRAVANTGELFF
TRBJ2-5,TRBV28,.,TRBD1,TGTGCCAGCACCAGGACAGGGTTCCCTACAGAGACCCAGTACTTC,CASTRTGFPTETQYF
TRBJ1-2,TRBV29-1,.,.,TGCAGCGTTTCCGAAGGGGGTTATCGGGGCTACACCTTC,CSVSEGGYRGYTF
TRBJ2-6,TRBV7-6,.,.,TGTGCCAGCAGCCCCGGGTGGGGGGACGGGGCCAACGTCCTGACTTTC,CASSPGWGDGANVLTF
TRBJ2-7,TRBV29-1,.,.,TGCAGCGTTGGAGGAGTAAACGAGCAGTACTTC,CSVGGVNEQYF
TRBJ1-2,TRBV12-3/TRBV12-4,.,.,TGTGCCAGCAGCCAAAATACAGGGACCGCTGTTGGCTACACCTTC,CASSQNTGTAVGYTF
TRBJ1-3,TRBV6-6,.,.,TGTGCCAGCAAGACTCTGTTCAGCTCTGGAAACACCATATATTTT,CASKTLFSSGNTIYF
TRBJ2-5,TRBV29-1,.,.,TGCAGCGTTGTCGGGTTTCAAGAGACCCAGTACTTC,CSVVGFQETQYF
TRBJ1-1,TRBV15,.,.,TGTGCCACCAGCAGAGATCAATTGCTGGACACTGAAGCTTTCTTT,CATSRDQLLDTEAFF
TRBJ1-3,TRBV12-3/TRBV12-4,.,TRBD1,TGTGCCAGCAGTCGCCCGGGACAGCTTGGAAACACCATATATTTT,CASSRPGQLGNTIYF
TRBJ2-7,TRBV10-3,.,TRBD2,TGTGCCATACGAACATACAAACCGGGACTAGCGGGAGATTATCCCCCCTCCTACGAGCAGTACTTC,CAIRTYKPGLAGDYPPSYEQYF
TRBJ2-3,TRBV20-1,.,TRBD2,TGCAGTGCTAGCGGGGGGTACACAGATACGCAGTATTTT,CSASGGYTDTQYF
TRBJ2-3,TRBV2,few,.,TGTGCCAGCAGTGAAGGGGGCGATGCATTTGATACGCAGTATTTT,CASSEGGDAFDTQYF
TRBJ2-7,TRBV4-2,.,.,TGTGCCAGCAGCCAAGGCCCTCGAGGGGACGAGCAGTACTTC,CASSQGPRGDEQYF
TRBJ2-5,TRBV7-2,few,TRBD1,TGTGCCAGCAGCCACCTCCCGACAGGGGTTGTGGAGACCCAGTACTTC,CASSHLPTGVVETQYF
TRBJ2-5,TRBV5-6,.,.,TGTGCCAGCAGAGCACCGTCCTTGAGTCAAGAGACCCAGTACTTC,CASRAPSLSQETQYF
TRBJ2-5,TRBV11-2,.,.,TGTGCCAGCAGTCCCACACCCGGCAGGGGAGATTGGGAGACCCAGTACTTC,CASSPTPGRGDWETQYF
TRBJ1-5,TRBV6-6,.,.,TGTGCCAGCAGTTACGACAATCAGCCCCAGCATTTT,CASSYDNQPQHF
TRBJ1-2,TRBV7-2,few,.,TGTGCCAGCGGGGGGCGGGCAACTAACTATGGCTACACCTTC,CASGGRATNYGYTF
TRBJ2-3,TRBV19,few,.,TGTGCCAGTAGTGAATTCACAGATACGCAGTATTTT,CASSEFTDTQYF
TRBJ2-1,TRBV9,.,TRBD2,TGTGCCAGCAGCGTATCCTCCAACGGACTAGCGGCCCAGTTCTTC,CASSVSSNGLAAQFF
TRBJ1-3,TRBV6-4,.,.,TGTGCCAGCAGTACCAGGACAAGTGGAAACACCATATATTTT,CASSTRTSGNTIYF
TRBJ1-1,TRBV7-2,many,TRBD1,TGTGCCAGCAGCTCCCGACAGGGGATGAACACTGAAGCTTTCTTT,CASSSRQGMNTEAFF
TRBJ2-1,TRBV6-8,.,.,TGTGCCAGCAGTTACTCGTGGGGAAATGAGCAGTTCTTC,CASSYSWGNEQFF
TRBJ1-6,TRBV7-8,.,TRBD1,TGTGCCAGCAGCCTCCTGACAGGGGCTTACTCCTATAATTCACCCCTCCACTTT,CASSLLTGAYSYNSPLHF
TRBJ1-6,TRBV11-2,.,.,TGTGCCAGCAGCTTAGAGGCTATAGTGGGTTCACCCCTCCACTTT,CASSLEAIVGSPLHF
TRBJ1-2,TRBV6-5,.,.,TGTGCCAGCAGTTACCGGCAGTCCTCCTATGGCTACACCTTC,CASSYRQSSYGYTF
TRBJ1-4,TRBV7-9,.,TRBD1,TGTGCCAGCAGCTCGCAACAGGGGGTTGAACTGTTTTTT,CASSSQQGVELFF
TRBJ2-6,TRBV20-1,once,TRBD1,TGCAGTGCTAGTCCGGGACAGGGCCTTGCGGGGGCCAACGTCCTGACTTTC,CSASPGQGLAGANVLTF
TRBJ2-5,TRBV7-2,.,.,TGTGCCAGCAGCTTGCCCCAGGGCCGGGACTTCGATAAGACCCAGTACTTC,CASSLPQGRDFDKTQYF
TRBJ2-5,TRBV20-1,.,.,TGCAGTTCAACCAGGGGCCTATCAAGAGAGACCCAGTACTTC,CSSTRGLSRETQYF
TRBJ2-7,TRBV6-1,.,.,TGTGCCAGCAGTGAATTTTCGGGAAACGAGCAGTACTTC,CASSEFSGNEQYF
TRBJ2-1,TRBV27,.,.,TGTGCCAGCAGTTTAGAACTTTGGGGGGAGCAGTTCTTC,CASSLELWGEQFF
TRBJ2-7,TRBV7-9,few,.,TGTGCCAGCAGCTTAGGTACGGGGCGAGACGAGCAGTACTTC,CASSLGTGRDEQYF
TRBJ2-5,TRBV5-1,.,.,TGCGCCAGCAGCGCAGGACAGCTCGGGGAGACCCAGTACTTC,CASSAGQLGETQYF
TRBJ2-1,TRBV6-1,.,TRBD2,TGTGCCAGCAGCCCTCCGGGACTAGTTTGGGTTCGCAATGAGCAGTTCTTC,CASSPPGLVWVRNEQFF
TRBJ2-1,TRBV12-3/TRBV12-4,.,.,TGTGCCAGCAGTTTTGTTAGAGAGGGCCTTGAGCAGTTCTTC,CASSFVREGLEQFF
TRBJ2-3,TRBV6-5,few,.,TGTGCCAGCAGAATCCACGGTGAAGATACGCAGTATTTT,CASRIHGEDTQYF
TRBJ2-2,TRBV4-1,few,TRBD2,TGCGCCAGCAGCCAAGGACCTAGCGGGAGCGGCGGGGAGCTGTTTTTT,CASSQGPSGSGGELFF
TRBJ2-2,TRBV10-3,.,TRBD2,TGTGCCATCAGTGAGACTAGCGGGGGAGCAGGCACCGGGGAGCTGTTTTTT,CAISETSGGAGTGELFF
TRBJ2-7,TRBV6-5,.,.,TGTGCCAGCACCCTCCTACCAGGGGGGCGGTACGAGCAGTACTTC,CASTLLPGGRYEQYF
TRBJ2-5,TRBV7-8,few,TRBD1,TGTGCCAGCAGCTTACATCTAGGGGGCGAAAAACGTGAGACCCAGTACTTC,CASSLHLGGEKRETQYF
TRBJ2-1,TRBV18,.,TRBD2,TGTGCCAGCTCCCTCGTTGGGAGGACTAGCGTAGACAATGAGCAGTTCTTC,CASSLVGRTSVDNEQFF
TRBJ1-3,TRBV7-9,few,.,TGTGCCAGCAGCTTAACCCCAGGCTCCGTTAGCTCTGGAAACACCATATATTTT,CASSLTPGSVSSGNTIYF
TRBJ2-7,TRBV5-6,.,.,TGTGCCAGCAGCTTGGGGATGGCCCCCGAGCAGTACTTC,CASSLGMAPEQYF
TRBJ2-3,TRBV12-3/TRBV12-4,.,.,TGTGCCAGCAGTTTAGTTGGCAGGGGCTTAGCAGATACGCAGTATTTT,CASSLVGRGLADTQYF
TRBJ1-3,TRBV12-3/TRBV12-4,few,.,TGTGCATCGTCGGGGTTCCCTGGAAACACCATATATTTT,CASSGFPGNTIYF
TRBJ1-2,TRBV19,.,.,TGTGCCAGTAGTTCCTGGGATCTGAGCTACACCTTC,CASSSWDLSYTF
TRBJ2-7,TRBV6-2/TRBV6-3,.,.,TGTGCCAGTTGCGGGGCCAGCTCCTACGAGCAGTACTTC,CASCGASSYEQYF
TRBJ1-1,TRBV6-8,.,TRBD1,TGTGCCAGCCGTATTACCCTGGGAGAGGGGGCGTCAGCTGAAGCTTTCTTT,CASRITLGEGASAEAFF
TRBJ1-1,TRBV2,.,.,TGTGCCAGCAGGGTGGACCTGCTTAGTGAAGCTTTCTTT,CASRVDLLSEAFF